This TCR beta chain was sequenced in a study of blood T cell repertoires in COVID-19 (TCRdb year 2020). Notes on the research overall: Samples from collaborators originated in the United States, Italy and Spain and spanned both the acute and convalescent phases of COVID-19. The prospective study material was composed of cDNA or gDNA derived from T cells, B-cell-depleted T cells, or PBMCs. The dataset comprised deeply sampled blood TCRbeta repertoires from subjects exposed to, actively infected with, or recovered from COVID-19. A freely available public database, intended as a resource for researchers studying the immune response to SARS-CoV-2, is where the repertoires were released. The samples were drawn from two sources: the first 160 participants of the ongoing ImmuneRACE study, and fewer than 1,500 subjects contributed by 6 global collaborators. The sample metadata nearly always contained a de-identified subject ID, COVID-19 status, age in years and sex. Where available, HLA class I and class II types were taken from metadata supplied by the sample provider and were not determined by assay-based typing. Summary of the overall study and its limitations: The amount of clinical and demographic metadata varied by source and participant and was provided uncurated.

For this clone: This clone's antigen is unknown. Base qualities are not provided; no much larger clone lies one nucleotide away.

The immunoSEQ Assay, a bias-controlled multiplex PCR, was used to amplify TCRbeta CDR3 regions from genomic DNA. Turning to the authors' computational methods: Within the assay, amplification of reference gene primers was used to estimate how many nucleated cells each sample contained. Sequence reads were collapsed and filtered to measure the absolute abundance of every unique TCRbeta CDR3 rearrangement. For each sample, productive Simpson clonality was calculated by taking the square root of Simpson's diversity index across productive rearrangements. TCRdb took over this immuneACCESS table, retaining in-frame rearrangements with V and J assigned. Such tables are incomplete; in checked studies, under half of the missing clones stem from an unresolved V gene, and the remainder is unexplained. The V and J calls and the clone size are those of that table, but D and trimming were determined from the DNA. This sample lists some 69,000 clones; 65% to 85% were detected once. The top ten constitute more than 15% of the sample.

Each collaborating institution followed its own protocols to collect whole blood in K2EDTA tubes. For TCRbeta analysis, collaborators shipped samples as frozen whole blood, isolated PBMCs, or DNA extracted from either of those sample types. CDR1 and CDR2 are drawn from the germline V gene (reference sequence): GTSNPN, SVGIG. V and J are trimmed by 4 bases and 7 bases, and the gene matches miss 8 bases of the junction. The CDR3 spans 13 residues, from the cysteine through the phenylalanine. Only CDR3 DNA is held: 39 bases, read in frame from base 1. The source is a man aged 55-75 years with acute or convalescent COVID-19. The receptor chain draws on TRBV30 and TRBJ2-7; 9 central nucleotides agree with TRBD2. Sequenced input: peripheral blood. The DNA reads TGTGCCTGGACGGCTAGCGGGGTCAGGGAGCAGTACTTC. Translated, it gives CAWTASGVREQYF.